This TCR beta chain emerged from a study of CD8+CD57+ T cells in acquired aplastic anemia. Whole-study findings and limits: Researchers report that 25 to 30 CD8+ CDR3 sequences appeared in both patients and controls. Patients were compared with controls for CD8+ Simpson's diversity, and no significant difference emerged.

Details on this clonotype: Its target is not known.

The TCR beta profiling, which covered VDJ combination and CDR3 sequence, was carried out using genomic DNA as the template. MiXCR, run by TCRdb on the reads, gives a single entry per CDR3 protein. The data contain under 200,000 distinct CDR3 sequences, less than 50% of them singletons. For sequencing, patients were chosen who had shown expansion of CD8+CD57+ cells by flow cytometry. The CDR3 contains 14 residues. V lost 5 bases, J lost 1 base, and 11 bases lay in between. The germline gives CDR1 SGHTA, CDR2 FQGNSA. Sequencing was performed on sorted CD4+, CD8+, or CD8+CD57+ T cells (not recorded which) from PBMCs. The chain joins TRBV7-2 to TRBJ1-1; unclear D gene. This sequence originates from a human donor with aplastic anemia. The CDR3 loop is CASSLGLRNTEAFF. The CDR3 DNA reads as TGTGCCAGCAGCCTGGGGTTGAGGAACACTGAAGCTTTCTTT.